Reported below is one T cell receptor (beta chain). This specimen comes from a study of blood T cell repertoires in COVID-19. Study information: Italy, Spain and the United States were the sources of the convalescent and acute COVID-19 samples. In each case, the material was cDNA or gDNA derived from T cells, B-cell-depleted T cells, or PBMCs.

Original methodology: Cell counts per sample came from amplifying reference gene primers. The table came from immunoSEQ multiplex PCR; TCRdb's copy has only in-frame clones and leaves some out. V and J calls and clone size are given by that table; D and trimming were obtained from the DNA. The table has around 150,000 clones, 70% to 90% seen once; the top ten hold roughly 3.4%. In terms of age and location, participants ranged from roughly 18 to 89 years and lived in fewer than 30 US areas. Sequences were obtained from PBMCs or T cells enriched from blood (not recorded which). The receptor was derived from a woman in her 50s with acute COVID-19.

Here the CDR3 DNA reads TGTGCCAGCAGCCAGACCGGGACTAGCGGATACAATGAGCAGTTCTTC. Translating it yields CASSQTGTSGYNEQFF. The chain is built from TRBV11-2 and TRBJ2-1, with 11 bases fitting TRBD2. The CDR3 loop spans 16 amino acids. V trimming: 5 bases; J trimming: 4 bases; junction bases outside the gene matches: 7. Germline lookup yields CDR1 SGHAT and CDR2 FQNNGV.